The 29 T cell receptor beta chains reported below all come from one sample, sequenced in a study of CD8+CD57+ T cells in acquired aplastic anemia. Template material for TCR beta VDJ and CDR3 profiling consisted of genomic DNA. TCRdb independently ran MiXCR on the reads; one entry per CDR3 protein. The sample includes about 190,000 distinct CDR3 sequences, around 59% of them seen just once. Source material: sorted CD4+, CD8+, or CD8+CD57+ T cells (not recorded which) from PBMCs. The receptors derive from a human donor in good health, serving as a control.

This clonotype was seen many times. V is TRBV6-5 and J is TRBJ2-1; D call uncertain. Germline CDR1 and CDR2: MNHEY and SVGAGI. Trimming shortened V by 0 bases and J by 7 bases, and 13 bases separated the two germline ends. The CDR3 consists of 15 residues. The CDR3 DNA sequence: TGTGCCAGCAGTTACTCGGCAGTGGCCAGGAATGAGCAGTTCTTC. This gives the protein CASSYSAVARNEQFF.

In this sample, this clonotype turned up once. The chain couples TRBV9 to TRBJ2-5, with TRBD1 matching 9 bases. This CDR3 comprises 14 residues. Looked up from germline, CDR1 is SGDLS and CDR2 is YYNGEE. With V trimmed by 4 bases and J by 1 base, 2 bases remained unmatched. Here the CDR3 reads CASSKTGGQETQYF. CDR3 nucleotides: TGTGCCAGCAGCAAGACAGGGGGCCAAGAGACCCAGTACTTC.

This clonotype was seen more than once but under ten times. J is TRBJ1-2 and V is TRBV20-1, with 8 bases matching TRBD1. The CDR3 totals 12 residues. With V trimmed by 6 bases and J by 6 bases, 6 bases remained unmatched. CDR1 and CDR2 (germline): DFQATT, SNEGSKA (reference sequence). The CDR3 sequence: CSAWTGRDGYTF. Written as DNA, the CDR3 is TGCAGTGCCTGGACAGGGCGGGATGGCTACACCTTC.

This clonotype was observed many times. This sequence joins TRBV4-3 and TRBJ1-1, with no clear D. The V end lost 4 bases, the J end lost 4 bases, and 7 bases lay between the germline ends. Germline values: CDR1 LGHNA, CDR2 YSLEER. This CDR3 contains 12 residues. This chain's CDR3 is CASSLVGTEAFF. Here the CDR3 DNA reads TGCGCCAGCAGCCTAGTAGGCACTGAAGCTTTCTTT.

In its sample, this clonotype was seen a few times. This chain connects TRBV20-1 to TRBJ2-7; tentatively, D is TRBD1 or TRBD2 (6 bases each). V was shortened by 3 bases and J by 0 bases, with 18 bases between the two germline ends. CDR3 size: 16 residues. Germline CDR1 DFQATT, CDR2 SNEGSKA (reference sequence). CDR3 region: CSARTGGPVISYEQYF. For the CDR3, the DNA is TGCAGTGCTAGGACCGGGGGCCCCGTCATCTCCTACGAGCAGTACTTC.

This rearrangement joins TRBV9 to TRBJ2-3; 7 bases are a match to TRBD2. Germline V CDR1 and CDR2: SGDLS, YYNGEE. The CDR3 runs 15 residues. The V segment lost 2 bases and the J segment 1 base; nucleotides outside the gene matches: 4. CDR3: CASSVSTSGTDTQYF. DNA of the CDR3: TGTGCCAGCAGCGTGTCTACTAGCGGCACAGATACGCAGTATTTT.

The chain uses TRBV2 and TRBJ1-2; D unresolved. From germline, CDR1 is SNHLY and CDR2 FYNNEI. CDR3 length equals 13 residues. Trimming cost V 5 bases and J 0 bases, with 7 bases left between them. The CDR3 DNA is TGTGCCAGCAGTCCGCCGACTAACTATGGCTACACCTTC. This codes for CASSPPTNYGYTF.

This clonotype was counted between two and nine times. This chain's CDR3 is CASSLGQGEGETQYF. CDR3 in DNA: TGTGCCAGCAGTCTCGGACAGGGGGAGGGGGAGACCCAGTACTTC. The V gene is TRBV4-2, the J gene TRBJ2-5; 10 bases are shared with TRBD1. The CDR3 sequence is 15 residues long. The junction had 9 bases not matched to a gene; V was cut back by 6 bases and J by 5 bases. The germline V gene encodes CDR1 LGHNA and CDR2 YNFKEQ.

This clonotype was detected many times. The V call is TRBV6-5, the J call TRBJ1-5, with a tentative D call TRBD1 (5 bases). The CDR3 spans 14 residues. Per germline, CDR1 MNHEY and CDR2 SVGAGI. V was shortened by 10 bases and J by 6 bases, with 19 bases between the two germline ends. CDR3: CATKPGLLTQPQHF. CDR3 bases: TGTGCCACTAAACCGGGACTTTTGACTCAGCCCCAGCATTTT.

This clonotype was observed a single time. Compared with germline, one end of the junction differs, possibly owing to a read error. CDR3 loop: CATSRGGSENTIYF. Written as DNA, the CDR3 is TGTGCCACCAGCAGAGGAGGTTCTGAAAACACCATATATTTT. This chain joins TRBV15 and TRBJ1-3; D gene uncertain. This CDR3 has 14 residues. Looked up from germline, CDR1 is LNHNV and CDR2 is YYDKDF (reference sequence). Full variable domain (missing parts from reference TRBV15 and TRBJ1-3): DAMVIQNPRYQVTQFGKPVTLSCSQTLNHNVMYWYQQKSSQAPKLLFHYYDKDFNNEADTPDNFQSRRPNTSFCFLDIRSPGLGDTAMYLCATSRGGSENTIYFGEGSWLTVV.

With regard to this clonotype: At one end, the junction sequence differs from germline, possibly due to a read error. The chain employs TRBV10-3 and TRBJ2-1; 8 bases are a match to TRBD1. The length of the CDR3 is 18 residues. The germline V gene encodes CDR1 ENHRY and CDR2 SYGVKD. DNA for the CDR3: TGTGCCATCAGCGGGGACAGGAGGATCACAAGCTCCTACAATGAGCAGCTCTTC. It encodes CAISGDRRITSSYNEQLF.

The V and J genes are TRBV6-1 and TRBJ1-1; TRBD1 aligns across 9 bases. This CDR3 is 13 amino acids long. Losses at the gene ends were 5 bases for V and 7 bases for J; bases not matched to a gene: 5. Looked up from germline, CDR1 is MNHNS and CDR2 is SASEGT. This CDR3 is CASSTGQGGEAFF. In DNA form, the CDR3 reads TGTGCCAGCAGTACGGGACAGGGTGGTGAAGCTTTCTTT.

V usage is TRBV7-2 and J usage is TRBJ2-1; 12 bases agree with TRBD2. CDR1 and CDR2 (germline): SGHTA, FQGNSA. The length of the CDR3 is 16 residues. J gave up 3 bases and V 5 bases, and 5 bases lay outside the gene matches. CDR3 nucleotides: TGTGCCAGCAGCCCCCGACTAGCGGGGGTCTACAATGAGCAGTTCTTC. It yields the protein CASSPRLAGVYNEQFF.

The sample holds a few counts of this clonotype. A clone one base away is much larger, so this may be a read error. The chain recombines TRBV12-3 or TRBV12-4 with TRBJ1-3; possible D gene TRBD1, 6 bases. The CDR3 consists of 14 residues. CDR3 DNA sequence: TGTGCCAGCACCCCAACAGGGTCTGGAAACACCATAAATTTT. Protein: CASTPTGSGNTINF.

The chain links TRBV7-6 to TRBJ2-1; 7 nucleotides agree with TRBD1. TRBJ2-5 matches the DNA end more closely, so the J call is doubtful. There are 15 residues in the CDR3. The germline CDR1 and CDR2 sequences are SGHVS and FNYEAQ. CDR3 loop: CASSGRQGFQETQYF. In DNA form, the CDR3 reads TGTGCCAGCAGCGGGCGACAGGGCTTCCAAGAGACCCAGTACTTC.

The chain carries TRBV3-1 and TRBJ1-2; no firm D call. CDR3 size: 14 residues. Trimming pared 0 bases from V and 0 bases from J, leaving 5 bases between. Germline CDR1 LGHDT, CDR2 YNNKEL (reference sequence). CDR3 DNA: TGTGCCAGCAGCCAAGATCCAGCTAACTATGGCTACACCTTC. Amino acids: CASSQDPANYGYTF. Filled out from reference TRBV3-1 and TRBJ1-2, the complete variable domain reads DTAVSQTPKYLVTQMGNDKSIKCEQNLGHDTMYWYKQDSKKFLKIMFSYNNKELIINETVPNRFSPKSPDKAHLNLHINSLELGDSAVYFCASSQDPANYGYTFGSGTRLTVV.

The rearrangement links TRBV18 to TRBJ2-2, with 10 bases identical to TRBD2. Per the germline V gene, CDR1 is KGHSH and CDR2 is LQKENI. After removal of 6 bases from V and 3 bases from J, the junction contained 4 bases not matched to a gene. This CDR3 spans 15 amino acids. The CDR3 sequence is CASSPLAGDTGELFF. The CDR3 nucleotides are TGTGCCAGCTCGCCTCTAGCGGGGGACACCGGGGAGCTGTTTTTT. Complete variable domain (other parts from reference TRBV18 and TRBJ2-2): NAGVMQNPRHLVRRRGQEARLRCSPMKGHSHVYWYRQLPEEGLKFMVYLQKENIIDESGMPKERFSAEFPKEGPSILRIQQVVRGDSAAYFCASSPLAGDTGELFFGEGSRLTVL.

The V gene is TRBV5-5, the J gene TRBJ1-6; no clear D gene. This CDR3 spans 15 amino acids. Germline V gene sequence: CDR1 SGHKS, CDR2 YYEKEE (reference sequence). V was clipped by 4 bases and J by 7 bases, with 15 bases between them. The CDR3 DNA sequence: TGTGCCAGCAGCCGTATACTAGCGGGGAATTCACCCCTCCACTTT. It translates to CASSRILAGNSPLHF.

This clonotype was seen a handful of times. The J gene is TRBJ2-7, the V gene TRBV20-1; 9 bases agree with TRBD2. J gave up 3 bases and V 0 bases, and 3 bases lay outside the gene matches. Per germline, CDR1 DFQATT and CDR2 SNEGSKA (reference sequence). This CDR3 has 14 amino acids. The CDR3 DNA reads TGCAGTGCTAGAGAGCTAGCGGGGAGCTACGAGCAGTACTTC. This translates into CSARELAGSYEQYF.

The rearrangement uses TRBV29-1 and TRBJ2-5; a weak D match, TRBD1 (6 bases). The DNA end lines up better with TRBJ2-7; the J call may be wrong. Germline lookup yields CDR1 SQVTM and CDR2 ANQGSEA. The CDR3 is 13 amino acids. CDR3 in DNA: TGCAGCGTTGAAGATGGGGGCGGGTACGAGCAGTACTTC. It codes for CSVEDGGGYEQYF.

The chain has TRBV27 and TRBJ2-5; 8 nucleotides match TRBD1. Per germline, CDR1 MNHEY and CDR2 SMNVEV (reference sequence). V was pared by 5 bases and J by 0 bases, with 20 bases of the junction left unmatched. This CDR3 has 20 residues. The CDR3 DNA sequence: TGTGCCAGCAGTCCCAATGATCAGACAGGGGTGGGAAGGTACCAAGAGACCCAGTACTTC. It specifies CASSPNDQTGVGRYQETQYF.

The DNA for the CDR3 is TGTGCCAGCAGCGTTAGTGGGACGGGGGGGGATGAGCAGTTCTTC. It encodes CASSVSGTGGDEQFF. The V call is TRBV9, the J call TRBJ2-1, with 8 bases matching TRBD2. With V trimmed by 2 bases and J by 8 bases, 9 bases remained unmatched. Germline loops: CDR1 SGDLS, CDR2 YYNGEE. This CDR3 has 15 amino acids.

In this sample, this clonotype turned up many times. J is TRBJ2-7 and V is TRBV29-1, with unresolved D. Looked up from germline, CDR1 is SQVTM and CDR2 is ANQGSEA. With 1 base removed from V and 0 bases from J, the gap between germline ends came to 7 bases. The CDR3 length is 13 residues. This chain's CDR3 is CSVEAPHSYEQYF. The CDR3 bases are TGCAGCGTTGAAGCACCGCACTCCTACGAGCAGTACTTC.

Worth noting for this clonotype: A read error may be the cause here, since a much bigger clone is one base away. V is TRBV4-2 and J is TRBJ2-1, with TRBD2 matching over 10 bases. The CDR3 runs 15 residues. Germline V CDR1 and CDR2: LGHNA, YNFKEQ. The CDR3 loop reads CACSEPSGGYNEQFF. Written as DNA, the CDR3 is TGTGCCTGCAGCGAGCCTAGCGGGGGTTACAATGAGCAGTTCTTC.

V is TRBV24-1 and J is TRBJ2-5, with 13 nucleotides matching TRBD2. Germline values: CDR1 KGHDR, CDR2 SFDVKD. J was trimmed by 5 bases and V by 7 bases; bases with no gene match: 0. This CDR3 comprises 13 residues. CDR3 region: CATRLAGGETQYF. For the CDR3, the DNA is TGTGCCACCAGACTAGCGGGAGGGGAGACCCAGTACTTC.

V is TRBV2 and J is TRBJ1-5; possibly TRBD1 for D (6 bases). This CDR3 has 15 residues. Germline lookup yields CDR1 SNHLY and CDR2 FYNNEI. Trimming took 5 bases from V and 7 from J, leaving 18 bases between them. CDR3 coding DNA: TGTGCCAGCAGTTCCCTCCGGGAACAGGGACAGCCCCAGCATTTT. Residues: CASSSLREQGQPQHF.

This clonotype was detected only a few times. The chain couples TRBV18 to TRBJ1-2, with D hard to call. V was pared by 2 bases and J by 2 bases, with 15 bases between. The CDR3 runs 16 residues. Germline CDR1 is KGHSH and CDR2 is LQKENI. In DNA, the CDR3 is TGTGCCAGCTCACCAGCCCGTCGAGAGGGAAACTATGGCTACACCTTC. Its protein product is CASSPARREGNYGYTF.

The chain uses TRBV2 and TRBJ2-2; 10 bases are shared with TRBD2. The ends lost 7 bases at V and 7 bases at J; junction bases unmatched: 9. From germline, CDR1 is SNHLY and CDR2 FYNNEI. This CDR3 spans 15 amino acids. CDR3 DNA: TGTGCCAGCACAGGGGCTAGCGGGGGTGTCGGGGAGCTGTTTTTT. It is translated as CASTGASGGVGELFF. Together with reference TRBV2 and TRBJ2-2, the CDR3 gives the full variable domain: EPEVTQTPSHQVTQMGQEVILRCVPISNHLYFYWYRQILGQKVEFLVSFYNNEISEKSEIFDDQFSVERPDGSNFTLKIRSTKLEDSAMYFCASTGASGGVGELFFGEGSRLTVL.

Notes on this clonotype: Just one base apart from a much larger clone, this may be a read error. The CDR3, as DNA: TGTGCCAGCAGCGTTACCCCTATAGCTGGACAGGGGACGCGCGGCTACACCTTC. Its translation is CASSVTPIAGQGTRGYTF. The rearrangement uses TRBV7-9 and TRBJ1-2; TRBD1 matches at 9 bases. This CDR3 comprises 18 residues. V was pared by 5 bases and J by 8 bases, with 21 bases of the junction left unmatched. Germline V lookup: CDR1 SEHNR, CDR2 FQNEAQ (reference sequence).